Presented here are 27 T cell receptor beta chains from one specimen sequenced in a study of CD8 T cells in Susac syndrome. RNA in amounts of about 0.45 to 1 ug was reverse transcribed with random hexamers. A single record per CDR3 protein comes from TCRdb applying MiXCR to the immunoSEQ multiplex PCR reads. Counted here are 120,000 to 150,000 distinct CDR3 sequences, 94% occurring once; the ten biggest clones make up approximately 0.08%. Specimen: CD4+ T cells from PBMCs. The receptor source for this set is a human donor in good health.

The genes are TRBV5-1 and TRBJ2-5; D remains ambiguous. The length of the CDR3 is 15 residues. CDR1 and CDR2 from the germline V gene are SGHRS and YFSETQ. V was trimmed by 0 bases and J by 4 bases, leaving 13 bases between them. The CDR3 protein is CASSLDTGSGETQYF. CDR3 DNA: TGCGCCAGCAGCTTGGACACCGGCAGTGGAGAGACCCAGTACTTC.

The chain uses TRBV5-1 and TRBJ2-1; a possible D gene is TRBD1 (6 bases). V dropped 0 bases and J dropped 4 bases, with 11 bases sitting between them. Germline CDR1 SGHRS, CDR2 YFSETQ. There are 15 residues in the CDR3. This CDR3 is CASSLAGTPYNEQFF. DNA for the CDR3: TGCGCCAGCAGCTTGGCCGGGACACCTTACAATGAGCAGTTCTTC.

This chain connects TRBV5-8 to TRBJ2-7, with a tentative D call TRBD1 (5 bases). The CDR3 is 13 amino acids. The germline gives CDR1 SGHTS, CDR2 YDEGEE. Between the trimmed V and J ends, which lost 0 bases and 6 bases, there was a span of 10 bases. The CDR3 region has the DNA TGTGCCAGCAGCTTGGACAGGATCTTCGAGCAGTACTTC. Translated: CASSLDRIFEQYF.

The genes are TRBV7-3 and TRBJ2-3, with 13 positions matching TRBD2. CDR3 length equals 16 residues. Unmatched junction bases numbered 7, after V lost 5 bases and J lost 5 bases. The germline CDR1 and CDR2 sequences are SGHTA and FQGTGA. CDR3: CASSPLAGGSGDTQYF. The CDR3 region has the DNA TGTGCCAGCAGCCCACTAGCGGGAGGGAGTGGAGATACGCAGTATTTT.

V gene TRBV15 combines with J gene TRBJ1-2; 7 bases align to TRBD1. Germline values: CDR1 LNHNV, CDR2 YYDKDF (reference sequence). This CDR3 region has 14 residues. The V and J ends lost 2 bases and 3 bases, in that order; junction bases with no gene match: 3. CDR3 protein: CATSRRTGDYGYTF. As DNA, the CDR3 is TGTGCCACCAGCAGACGTACAGGGGACTATGGCTACACCTTC. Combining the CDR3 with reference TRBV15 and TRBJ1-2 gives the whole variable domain DAMVIQNPRYQVTQFGKPVTLSCSQTLNHNVMYWYQQKSSQAPKLLFHYYDKDFNNEADTPDNFQSRRPNTSFCFLDIRSPGLGDTAMYLCATSRRTGDYGYTFGSGTRLTVV.

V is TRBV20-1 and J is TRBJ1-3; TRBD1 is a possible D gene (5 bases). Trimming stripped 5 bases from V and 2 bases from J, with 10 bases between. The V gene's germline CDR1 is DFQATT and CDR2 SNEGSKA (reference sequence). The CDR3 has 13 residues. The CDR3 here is CSASTDTGNTIYF. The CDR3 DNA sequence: TGCAGTGCTTCGACAGACACTGGAAACACCATATATTTT.

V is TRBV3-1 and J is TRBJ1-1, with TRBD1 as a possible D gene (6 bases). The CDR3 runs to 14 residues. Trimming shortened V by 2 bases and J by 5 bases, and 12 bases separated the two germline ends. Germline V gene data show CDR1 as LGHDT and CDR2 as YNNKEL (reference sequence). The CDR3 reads CASSQNRVGTEAFF. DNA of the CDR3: TGTGCCAGCAGCCAAAACAGGGTGGGAACTGAAGCTTTCTTT.

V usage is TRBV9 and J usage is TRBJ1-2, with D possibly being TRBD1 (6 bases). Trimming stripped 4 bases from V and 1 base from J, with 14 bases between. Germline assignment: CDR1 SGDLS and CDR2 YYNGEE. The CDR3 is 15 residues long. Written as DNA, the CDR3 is TGTGCCAGCAGCAAGAGAGACAGGAATAACTATGGCTACACCTTC. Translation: CASSKRDRNNYGYTF. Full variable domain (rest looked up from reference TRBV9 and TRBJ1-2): DSGVTQTPKHLITATGQRVTLRCSPRSGDLSVYWYQQSLDQGLQFLIQYYNGEERAKGNILERFSAQQFPDLHSELNLSSLELGDSALYFCASSKRDRNNYGYTFGSGTRLTVV.

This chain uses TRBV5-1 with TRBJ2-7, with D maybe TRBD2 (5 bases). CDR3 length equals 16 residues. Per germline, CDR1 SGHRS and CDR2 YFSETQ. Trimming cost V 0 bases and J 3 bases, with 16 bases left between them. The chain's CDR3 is CASSLDQSGVYYEQYF. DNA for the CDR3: TGCGCCAGCAGCTTGGATCAAAGCGGAGTCTACTACGAGCAGTACTTC.

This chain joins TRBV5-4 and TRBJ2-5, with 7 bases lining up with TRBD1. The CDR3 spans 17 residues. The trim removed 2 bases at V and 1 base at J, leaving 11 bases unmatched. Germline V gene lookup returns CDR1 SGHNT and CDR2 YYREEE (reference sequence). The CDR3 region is CASSLPGQAGIQETQYF. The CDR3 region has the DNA TGTGCCAGCAGCTTACCCGGACAGGCCGGCATCCAAGAGACCCAGTACTTC. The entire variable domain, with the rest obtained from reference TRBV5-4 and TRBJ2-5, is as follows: ETGVTQSPTHLIKTRGQQVTLRCSSQSGHNTVSWYQQALGQGPQFIFQYYREEENGRGNFPPRFSGLQFPNYSSELNVNALELDDSALYLCASSLPGQAGIQETQYFGPGTRLLVL.

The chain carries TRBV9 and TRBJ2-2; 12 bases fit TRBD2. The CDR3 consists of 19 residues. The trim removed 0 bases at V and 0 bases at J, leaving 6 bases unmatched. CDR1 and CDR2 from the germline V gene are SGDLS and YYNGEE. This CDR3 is CASSVVPTSGSANTGELFF. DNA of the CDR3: TGTGCCAGCAGCGTAGTCCCGACTAGCGGGAGCGCGAACACCGGGGAGCTGTTTTTT.

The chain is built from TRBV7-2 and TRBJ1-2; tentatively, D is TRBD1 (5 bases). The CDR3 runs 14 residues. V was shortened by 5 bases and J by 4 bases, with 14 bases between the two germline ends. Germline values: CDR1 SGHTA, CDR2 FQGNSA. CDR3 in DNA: TGTGCCAGCAGCGCCCGACGTGGGGGCTATGGCTACACCTTC. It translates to CASSARRGGYGYTF. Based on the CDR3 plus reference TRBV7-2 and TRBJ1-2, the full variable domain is GAGVSQSPSNKVTEKGKDVELRCDPISGHTALYWYRQSLGQGLEFLIYFQGNSAPDKSGLPSDRFSAERTGGSVSTLTIQRTQQEDSAVYLCASSARRGGYGYTFGSGTRLTVV.

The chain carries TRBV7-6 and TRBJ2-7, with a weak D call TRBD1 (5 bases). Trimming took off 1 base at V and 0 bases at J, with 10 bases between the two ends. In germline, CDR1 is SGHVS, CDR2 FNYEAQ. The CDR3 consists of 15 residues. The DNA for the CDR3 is TGTGCCAGCAGCTTAGGGTTCACAGGCTCCTACGAGCAGTACTTC. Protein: CASSLGFTGSYEQYF. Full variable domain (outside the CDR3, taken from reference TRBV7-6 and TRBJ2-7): GAGVSQSPRYKVTKRGQDVALRCDPISGHVSLYWYRQALGQGPEFLTYFNYEAQQDKSGLPNDRFSAERPEGSISTLTIQRTEQRDSAMYRCASSLGFTGSYEQYFGPGTRLTVT.

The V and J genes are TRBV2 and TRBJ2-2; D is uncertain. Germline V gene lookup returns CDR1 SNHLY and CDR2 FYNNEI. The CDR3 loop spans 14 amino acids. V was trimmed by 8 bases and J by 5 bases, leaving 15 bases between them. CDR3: CASRRDPGTGELFF. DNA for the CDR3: TGTGCCAGCCGAAGAGACCCCGGGACCGGGGAGCTGTTTTTT.

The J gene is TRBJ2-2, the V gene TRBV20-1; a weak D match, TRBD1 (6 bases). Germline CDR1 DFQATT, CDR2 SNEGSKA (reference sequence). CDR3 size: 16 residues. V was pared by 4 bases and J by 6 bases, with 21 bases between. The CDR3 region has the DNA TGCAGTGCTACAGATTGGACAGCCGATTACGCCGGGGAGCTGTTTTTT. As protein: CSATDWTADYAGELFF.

This chain's CDR3 is CASSLGTGGTADEKLFF. CDR3 coding DNA: TGTGCCAGCAGTTTAGGGACAGGGGGGACCGCTGATGAAAAACTGTTTTTT. The rearrangement joins TRBV27 to TRBJ1-4; 11 bases match TRBD1. With V trimmed by 2 bases and J by 6 bases, 8 bases remained unmatched. The CDR3 contains 17 residues. The germline V gene encodes CDR1 MNHEY and CDR2 SMNVEV (reference sequence).

In DNA, the CDR3 is TGTGCCAGCAGTGGGACCATTGAAGCTTTCTTT. It translates to CASSGTIEAFF. This chain joins TRBV28 and TRBJ1-1, with a weak D call TRBD1 (5 bases). Trimming cost V 5 bases and J 7 bases, with 8 bases left between them. This CDR3 spans 11 amino acids. Germline CDR1 is MDHEN and CDR2 is SYDVKM.

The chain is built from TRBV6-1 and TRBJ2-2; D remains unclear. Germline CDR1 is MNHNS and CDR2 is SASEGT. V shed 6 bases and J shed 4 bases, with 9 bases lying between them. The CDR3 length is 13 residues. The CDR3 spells CASRPSSTGELFF. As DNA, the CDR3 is TGTGCCAGCAGACCCTCGAGCACCGGGGAGCTGTTTTTT.

CDR3 nucleotides: TGCGCCAGCAGCTTGGGGTTGGCTAGCGGGACGGGGACAGATACGCAGTATTTT. Protein product: CASSLGLASGTGTDTQYF. The chain couples TRBV5-1 to TRBJ2-3; TRBD2 matches at 9 bases. Germline trimming cut 0 bases from V and 3 bases from J; bases unmatched to any gene: 11. Germline-derived CDR1 and CDR2 are SGHRS and YFSETQ. This CDR3 is built from 18 residues.

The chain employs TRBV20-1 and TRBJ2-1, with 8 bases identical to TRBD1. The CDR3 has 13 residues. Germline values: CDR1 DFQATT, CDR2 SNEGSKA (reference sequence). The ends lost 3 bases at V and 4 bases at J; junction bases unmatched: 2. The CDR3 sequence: CSASRTGYNEQFF. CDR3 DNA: TGCAGTGCTAGTAGGACAGGGTACAATGAGCAGTTCTTC.

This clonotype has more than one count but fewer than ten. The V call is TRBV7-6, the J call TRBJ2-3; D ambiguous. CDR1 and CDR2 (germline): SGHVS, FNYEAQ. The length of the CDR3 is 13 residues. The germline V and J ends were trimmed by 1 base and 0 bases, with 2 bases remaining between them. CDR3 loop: CASSLGSTDTQYF. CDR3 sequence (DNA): TGTGCCAGCAGCTTAGGGAGCACAGATACGCAGTATTTT. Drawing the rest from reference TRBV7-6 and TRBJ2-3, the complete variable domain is GAGVSQSPRYKVTKRGQDVALRCDPISGHVSLYWYRQALGQGPEFLTYFNYEAQQDKSGLPNDRFSAERPEGSISTLTIQRTEQRDSAMYRCASSLGSTDTQYFGPGTRLTVL.

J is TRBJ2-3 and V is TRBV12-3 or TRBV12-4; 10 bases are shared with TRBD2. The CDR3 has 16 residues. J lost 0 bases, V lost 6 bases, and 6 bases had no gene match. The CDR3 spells CASSRRTSGSTDTQYF. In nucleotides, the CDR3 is TGTGCCAGCAGCCGCCGGACTAGCGGAAGCACAGATACGCAGTATTTT.

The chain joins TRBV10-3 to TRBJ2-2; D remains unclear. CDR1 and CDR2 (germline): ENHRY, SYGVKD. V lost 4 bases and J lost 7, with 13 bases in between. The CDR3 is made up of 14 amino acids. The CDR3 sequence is CAISGRPESGELFF. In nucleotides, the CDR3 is TGTGCCATCAGTGGTAGGCCCGAGAGCGGGGAGCTGTTTTTT.

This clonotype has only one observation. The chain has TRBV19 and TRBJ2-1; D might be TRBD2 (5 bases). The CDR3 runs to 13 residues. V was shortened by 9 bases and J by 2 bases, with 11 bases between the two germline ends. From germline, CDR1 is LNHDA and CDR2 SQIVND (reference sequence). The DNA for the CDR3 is TGTGCCAGCGGGAATCCGGCCTACAATGAGCAGTTCTTC. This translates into CASGNPAYNEQFF.

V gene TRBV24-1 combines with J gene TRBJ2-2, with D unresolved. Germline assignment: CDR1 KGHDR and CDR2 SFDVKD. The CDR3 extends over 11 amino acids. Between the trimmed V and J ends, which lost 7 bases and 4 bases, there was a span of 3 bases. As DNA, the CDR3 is TGTGCCACCAGGGGCACCGGGGAGCTGTTTTTT. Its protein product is CATRGTGELFF.

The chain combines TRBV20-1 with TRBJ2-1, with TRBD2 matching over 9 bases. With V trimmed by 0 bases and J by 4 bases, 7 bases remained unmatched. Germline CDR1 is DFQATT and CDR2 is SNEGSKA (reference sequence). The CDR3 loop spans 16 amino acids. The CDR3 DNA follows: TGCAGTGCTAGAGATGCGGGACTAGCTAGATACAATGAGCAGTTCTTC. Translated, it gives CSARDAGLARYNEQFF.

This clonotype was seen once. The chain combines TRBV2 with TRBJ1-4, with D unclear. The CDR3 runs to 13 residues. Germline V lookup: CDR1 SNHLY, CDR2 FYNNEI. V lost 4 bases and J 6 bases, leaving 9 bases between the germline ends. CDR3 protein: CASSGGMDEKLFF. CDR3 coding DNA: TGTGCCAGCAGTGGCGGGATGGATGAAAAACTGTTTTTT.